The 25 T cell receptor beta chains in this list originate from one sample, sequenced in a study of T-cell memory formation after mild COVID-19. TCRdb itself ran the 5' RACE reads through MiXCR, one entry per CDR3 protein. This sample has some 48,000 distinct CDR3 sequences, with 12% found just once. Source material: PBMCs or a T cell subset sorted from them (not recorded which). These receptor sequences come from a man aged 18 to 30 who had mild COVID-19 (a few samples of this study predate the infection). Cell type and time point are not known.

The V gene is TRBV2, the J gene TRBJ1-1, with TRBD1 as a possible D gene (5 bases). There are 14 residues in the CDR3. V lost 7 bases and J lost 0, with 12 bases in between. Germline-derived CDR1 and CDR2 are SNHLY and FYNNEI. CDR3 protein: CASKIDRLNTEAFF. In nucleotides, the CDR3 is TGTGCCAGCAAAATCGACAGATTGAACACTGAAGCTTTCTTT.

This clonotype was observed a few times. V usage is TRBV4-2 and J usage is TRBJ2-4; possibly TRBD1 or TRBD2 for D (6 bases each). This CDR3 has 14 residues. V lost 4 bases, J lost 9 bases, and 16 bases lay in between. Germline V gene sequence: CDR1 LGHNA, CDR2 YNFKEQ. The CDR3 region is CASSPRERGVIQYF. CDR3 DNA sequence: TGTGCCAGCAGCCCTAGGGAAAGGGGGGTCATTCAGTACTTC.

This clonotype was seen only a few times. The chain uses TRBV4-1 and TRBJ2-3; 9 bases are shared with TRBD2. CDR3 length: 17 residues. Germline V gene sequence: CDR1 MGHRA, CDR2 YSYEKL. Germline trimming cut 4 bases from V and 0 bases from J; bases unmatched to any gene: 8. The CDR3: CASSPLGSGGSTDTQYF. The CDR3 region has the DNA TGCGCCAGCAGCCCCCTTGGGAGCGGGGGGAGCACAGATACGCAGTATTTT.

This clonotype came up a few times. The V and J genes are TRBV5-6 and TRBJ2-7; 8 bases align to TRBD1. Germline V CDR1 and CDR2: SGHDT, YYEEEE. The trim removed 4 bases at V and 2 bases at J, leaving 5 bases unmatched. The length of the CDR3 is 14 residues. This chain's CDR3 is CASSRATGAYEQYF. The CDR3 bases are TGTGCCAGCAGCCGCGCGACAGGGGCCTACGAGCAGTACTTC.

In its sample, this clonotype was seen a few times. The chain is built from TRBV12-3 or TRBV12-4 and TRBJ1-1, with D perhaps matching TRBD1 (6 bases). The CDR3 consists of 15 residues. V was pared by 4 bases and J by 1 base, with 13 bases between. The DNA for the CDR3 is TGTGCCAGCAGTTACAGGGTTCTTGGGAACACTGAAGCTTTCTTT. This encodes CASSYRVLGNTEAFF.

Only a few counts were recorded for this clonotype. The chain couples TRBV27 to TRBJ1-2; weak D call: TRBD1 (5 bases). This CDR3 is built from 14 residues. Trimming left V 8 bases short and J 5 bases short, with 18 bases between. The germline CDR1 and CDR2 sequences are MNHEY and SMNVEV (reference sequence). DNA of the CDR3: TGTGCCAGCGGGACTTACGGGATTCCTTATGGCTACACCTTC. Its protein is CASGTYGIPYGYTF.

The chain couples TRBV2 to TRBJ2-5, with D unclear. CDR1 and CDR2 (germline): SNHLY, FYNNEI. There are 14 residues in the CDR3. Trimming removed 7 bases from V and 1 base from J, with 13 bases in between. The CDR3 bases are TGTGCCAGCACCGGCCTGACGGTCCAAGAGACCCAGTACTTC. As protein: CASTGLTVQETQYF.

This clonotype was seen repeatedly, ten times or more. The chain couples TRBV5-5 to TRBJ2-1, with D uncertain. V gave up 9 bases and J gave up 8 bases, with 9 bases separating them. CDR1 and CDR2 (germline): SGHKS, YYEKEE (reference sequence). This CDR3 is 10 amino acids long. CDR3 nucleotides: TGTGCCACCCCGGGTCATGAGCAGTTCTTC. Amino acid sequence: CATPGHEQFF.

The sample holds a few counts of this clonotype. The rearrangement links TRBV3-1 to TRBJ1-2; D gene ambiguous. The CDR3 runs 16 residues. The germline V gene has CDR1 LGHDT and CDR2 YNNKEL (reference sequence). The V end was cut by 1 base, the J end by 0 bases, with 12 bases between. The CDR3: CASSQVFSVANYGYTF. In DNA, the CDR3 is TGTGCCAGCAGCCAAGTTTTCTCGGTAGCTAACTATGGCTACACCTTC.

The genes are TRBV30 and TRBJ1-1; tentatively, D is TRBD1 (6 bases). CDR3 size: 13 residues. CDR1 and CDR2 (germline): GTSNPN, SVGIG (reference sequence). Trimming pared 0 bases from V and 1 base from J, leaving 6 bases between. CDR3 bases: TGTGCCTGGAGTGTGGGACAGAACACTGAAGCTTTCTTT. This codes for CAWSVGQNTEAFF.

This clonotype was seen a handful of times. J is TRBJ2-1 and V is TRBV5-1, with D hard to call. This CDR3 contains 15 residues. Germline V CDR1 and CDR2: SGHRS, YFSETQ. Trimming pared 0 bases from V and 9 bases from J, leaving 16 bases between. The CDR3 protein is CASSLASGMKGEQFF. The DNA of the CDR3 is TGCGCCAGCAGCTTGGCCTCAGGTATGAAAGGTGAGCAGTTCTTC. The whole variable domain, remainder taken from reference TRBV5-1 and TRBJ2-1, is KAGVTQTPRYLIKTRGQQVTLSCSPISGHRSVSWYQQTPGQGLQFLFEYFSETQRNKGNFPGRFSGRQFSNSRSEMNVSTLELGDSALYLCASSLASGMKGEQFFGPGTRLTVL.

This clonotype was picked up many times. The J gene is TRBJ2-1, the V gene TRBV7-7; possible D gene TRBD2, 5 bases. CDR3 size: 15 residues. Germline CDR1 and CDR2: SSHAT and FNYEAQ (reference sequence). V dropped 5 bases and J dropped 2 bases, with 13 bases sitting between them. The CDR3 region has the DNA TGTGCCAGCAGCCCCGGACCGACTACCTACAATGAGCAGTTCTTC. Translating gives CASSPGPTTYNEQFF.

The V and J genes are TRBV7-2 and TRBJ2-1; unclear D gene. The CDR3 loop spans 13 amino acids. V lost 5 bases and J 7 bases, leaving 12 bases between the germline ends. Germline CDR1 is SGHTA and CDR2 is FQGNSA. CDR3 amino acids: CASSPLRPNEQFF. CDR3 sequence (DNA): TGTGCCAGCAGCCCGCTTCGGCCTAATGAGCAGTTCTTC.

This clonotype was counted at least ten times. This chain connects TRBV25-1 to TRBJ2-5; D tentatively reads TRBD1 or TRBD2 (5 bases each). The CDR3 has 14 residues. Germline V gene sequence: CDR1 MGHDK, CDR2 SYGVNS. V was shortened by 4 bases and J by 5 bases, with 14 bases between the two germline ends. The CDR3 loop reads CASSGRDQGETQYF. The CDR3, as DNA: TGTGCCAGCAGTGGTCGGGACCAAGGGGAGACCCAGTACTTC.

V and J are TRBV7-3 and TRBJ1-2; possibly TRBD1 for D (5 bases). Germline CDR1 and CDR2: SGHTA and FQGTGA. Trimming took off 4 bases at V and 4 bases at J, with 13 bases between the two ends. The CDR3 covers 14 residues. The CDR3 region has the DNA TGTGCCAGCAGCTCCGCTCCGGGGGGCTATGGCTACACCTTC. Translated, it gives CASSSAPGGYGYTF. The variable domain in full, with the rest retrieved from reference TRBV7-3 and TRBJ1-2, is GAGVSQTPSNKVTEKGKYVELRCDPISGHTALYWYRQSLGQGPEFLIYFQGTGAADDSGLPNDRFFAVRPEGSVSTLKIQRTERGDSAVYLCASSSAPGGYGYTFGSGTRLTVV.

This clonotype occurred a few times. The CDR3 DNA sequence: TGTGCCAGCAGCTTCCCCGGGGGCGGTACAGATACGCAGTATTTT. Protein product: CASSFPGGGTDTQYF. The chain recombines TRBV7-9 with TRBJ2-3; either TRBD1 or TRBD2 may fit D (6 bases each). The germline V gene has CDR1 SEHNR and CDR2 FQNEAQ (reference sequence). This CDR3 has 15 residues. V lost 3 bases, J lost 3 bases, and 13 bases lay in between.

Only a few counts were recorded for this clonotype. The J gene is TRBJ1-1, the V gene TRBV29-1; D gene ambiguous. The CDR3 loop spans 12 amino acids. CDR1 and CDR2 from the germline V gene are SQVTM and ANQGSEA. Trimming removed 5 bases from V and 1 base from J, with 8 bases in between. CDR3 loop: CSVSPGNTEAFF. For the CDR3, the DNA is TGCAGCGTTAGCCCTGGGAACACTGAAGCTTTCTTT.

This clonotype has a handful of counts. CDR3 region: CASSPYGQNTDTQYF. Here the CDR3 DNA reads TGTGCCAGCAGCCCCTACGGGCAGAACACAGATACGCAGTATTTT. The V and J genes are TRBV7-9 and TRBJ2-3; D gene unclear. Germline V gene lookup returns CDR1 SEHNR and CDR2 FQNEAQ (reference sequence). V was cut by 5 bases and J by 2 bases, with 14 bases left in between. CDR3 length equals 15 residues.

The chain employs TRBV24-1 and TRBJ2-5; tentative D call: TRBD1 (5 bases). This CDR3 has 12 residues. In germline, CDR1 is KGHDR, CDR2 SFDVKD. Trimming removed 11 bases at V and 5 bases at J, with 14 bases between. The CDR3 DNA reads as TGTGCCAAGCAGGGTAGGCGTGAGACCCAGTACTTC. It yields the protein CAKQGRRETQYF.

The chain joins TRBV7-2 to TRBJ2-2, with D hard to call. CDR1 and CDR2 (germline): SGHTA, FQGNSA. Between the trimmed V and J ends, which lost 3 bases and 8 bases, there was a span of 7 bases. This CDR3 has 12 amino acids. The CDR3 DNA reads as TGTGCCAGCAGCTTCCGGTGGGGGGAGCTGTTTTTT. As protein: CASSFRWGELFF.

This clonotype appeared many times. The chain has TRBV11-2 and TRBJ2-5; TRBD2 is a possible D gene (6 bases). V shed 5 bases and J shed 4 bases, with 11 bases lying between them. The length of the CDR3 is 13 residues. Germline CDR1 SGHAT, CDR2 FQNNGV. This CDR3 is CASSQRRGETQYF. In DNA, the CDR3 is TGTGCCAGCAGCCAACGGCGGGGAGAGACCCAGTACTTC.

The chain combines TRBV6-1 with TRBJ1-2; D is undetermined. CDR1 and CDR2 from the germline V gene are MNHNS and SASEGT. V lost 4 bases to trimming and J lost 4 bases, with 4 bases between them. The CDR3 runs 11 residues. CDR3 nucleotide sequence: TGTGCCAGCAGTGCGTCCTATGGCTACACCTTC. Translation gives CASSASYGYTF.

In its sample, this clonotype was seen many times. The CDR3 protein is CASSQARPGRASGANVLTF. CDR3 DNA: TGTGCCAGCAGCCAGGCTAGACCTGGTCGGGCCTCTGGGGCCAACGTCCTGACTTTC. V and J are TRBV4-2 and TRBJ2-6; D is ambiguous. The V gene lost 3 bases and the J gene lost 0 bases, with 18 bases spanning the gap. Germline CDR1 is LGHNA and CDR2 is YNFKEQ. The CDR3 runs to 19 residues.

This clonotype was seen many times. The V gene is TRBV20-1, the J gene TRBJ1-3; 7 bases are a match to TRBD1. V was pared by 1 base and J by 2 bases, with 11 bases of the junction left unmatched. Germline assignment: CDR1 DFQATT and CDR2 SNEGSKA (reference sequence). CDR3 length: 17 amino acids. Here the CDR3 DNA reads TGCAGTGCTAGAGGGCGTGGAGACAGGGAACCTGGAAACACCATATATTTT. This encodes CSARGRGDREPGNTIYF.

There are a few counts of this clonotype. The V gene is TRBV9, the J gene TRBJ2-3; 8 bases are a match to TRBD1. Per germline, CDR1 SGDLS and CDR2 YYNGEE. Trimming cost V 4 bases and J 4 bases; bases outside gene matches: 5. CDR3 length equals 14 residues. The CDR3 region has the DNA TGTGCCAGCAGCTCTAGGACAGGGTCAGATACGCAGTATTTT. This sequence encodes CASSSRTGSDTQYF.